These T cell receptor beta chains were read from a single sample in a study of T cells in Graves' hyperthyroidism and ophthalmopathy. TCRdb itself ran the multiplex PCR reads through MiXCR, one entry per CDR3 protein. The sample contains more than 300,000 distinct CDR3 sequences, 17% of which appear only once. The sequenced sample was blood. These receptors all stem from a woman in her 30s with Graves' hyperthyroidism that later progressed to Graves' ophthalmopathy. The conserved cysteine and the conserved F or W are not part of the CDR3 here.

V	J	CDR3
TRBV6-2/TRBV6-3	TRBJ2-1	ASSHPGDSYNEQF
TRBV11-2	TRBJ2-5	ASSASYSQETQY
TRBV20-1	TRBJ2-7	SARGGQTASSYEQY
TRBV6-2/TRBV6-3	TRBJ2-7	ASSSASGSPYEQY
TRBV6-2/TRBV6-3	TRBJ2-5	ATGPRTSLY
TRBV5-8	TRBJ2-7	ASSVRLAGGQY
TRBV12-3/TRBV12-4	TRBJ2-2	ASSTGSGELF
TRBV28	TRBJ2-7	ASSLAGKGSYEQY
TRBV2	TRBJ2-1	ASMSDRASYNEQF
TRBV25-1	TRBJ2-2	ASSEYQDRAGELF
TRBV6-1	TRBJ1-1	ASSDTGGVNTEAF
TRBV4-1	TRBJ2-2	ASSSRSGTGELF